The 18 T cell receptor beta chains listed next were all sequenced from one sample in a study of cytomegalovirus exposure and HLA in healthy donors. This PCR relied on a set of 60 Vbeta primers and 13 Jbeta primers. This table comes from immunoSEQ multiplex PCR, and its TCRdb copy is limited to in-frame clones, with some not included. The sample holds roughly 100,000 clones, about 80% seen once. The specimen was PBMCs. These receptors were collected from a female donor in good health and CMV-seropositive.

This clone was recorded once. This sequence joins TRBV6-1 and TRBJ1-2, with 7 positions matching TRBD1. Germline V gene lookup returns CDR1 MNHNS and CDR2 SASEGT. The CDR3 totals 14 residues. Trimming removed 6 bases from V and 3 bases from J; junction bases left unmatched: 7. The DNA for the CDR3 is TGTGCCAGCAGCCAGACCGACAGGGACTATGGCTACACCTTC. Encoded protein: CASSQTDRDYGYTF.

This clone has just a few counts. The CDR3 is CASRAGTGTTEAFF. In nucleotides, the CDR3 is TGCGCCAGCAGGGCCGGGACAGGGACGACTGAAGCTTTCTTT. The chain couples TRBV10-1 to TRBJ1-1; 9 bases fit TRBD1. The CDR3 loop spans 14 amino acids. The V and J ends lost 6 bases and 5 bases, in that order; junction bases with no gene match: 7. CDR1 and CDR2 (germline): WNHNN, SYGVQD (reference sequence).

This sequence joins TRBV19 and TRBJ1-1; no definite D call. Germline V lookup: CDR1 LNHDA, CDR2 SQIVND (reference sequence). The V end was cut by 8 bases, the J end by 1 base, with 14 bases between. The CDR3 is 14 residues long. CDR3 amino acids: CASGRTGPNTEAFF. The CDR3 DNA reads TGTGCCAGTGGGAGGACCGGACCGAACACTGAAGCTTTCTTT.

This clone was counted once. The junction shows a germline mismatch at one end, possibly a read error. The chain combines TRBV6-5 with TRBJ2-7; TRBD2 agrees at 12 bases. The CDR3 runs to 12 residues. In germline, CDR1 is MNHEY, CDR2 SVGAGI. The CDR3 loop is CARRGLAGGPYF. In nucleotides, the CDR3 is TGTGCCCGCAGAGGCCTAGCGGGAGGGCCGTACTTC.

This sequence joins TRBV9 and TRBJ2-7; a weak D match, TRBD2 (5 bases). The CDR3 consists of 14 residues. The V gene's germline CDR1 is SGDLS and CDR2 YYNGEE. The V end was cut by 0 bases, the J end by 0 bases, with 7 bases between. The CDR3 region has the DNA TGTGCCAGCAGCGTAGAAGAGGGCTCCTACGAGCAGTACTTC. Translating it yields CASSVEEGSYEQYF.

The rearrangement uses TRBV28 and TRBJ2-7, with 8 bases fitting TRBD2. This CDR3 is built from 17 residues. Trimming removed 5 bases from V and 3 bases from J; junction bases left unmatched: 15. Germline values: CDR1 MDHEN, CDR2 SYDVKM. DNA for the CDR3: TGTGCCAGCAGTCGACCGGGACTAGTTGTTAGTTACTACGAGCAGTACTTC. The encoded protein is CASSRPGLVVSYYEQYF.

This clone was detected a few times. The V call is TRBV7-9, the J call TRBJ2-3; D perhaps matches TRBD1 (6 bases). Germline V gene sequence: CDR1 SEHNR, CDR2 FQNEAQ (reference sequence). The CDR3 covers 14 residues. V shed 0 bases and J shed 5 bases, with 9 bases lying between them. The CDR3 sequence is CASSLARGGDTQYF. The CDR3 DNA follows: TGTGCCAGCAGCTTAGCCAGGGGTGGAGATACGCAGTATTTT.

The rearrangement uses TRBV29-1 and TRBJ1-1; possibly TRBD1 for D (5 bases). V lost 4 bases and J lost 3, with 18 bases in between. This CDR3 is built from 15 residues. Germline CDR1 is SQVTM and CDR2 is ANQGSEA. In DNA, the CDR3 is TGCAGCGTTGGTAGTCGGTCTTGGGGGGACACTGAAGCTTTCTTT. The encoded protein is CSVGSRSWGDTEAFF.

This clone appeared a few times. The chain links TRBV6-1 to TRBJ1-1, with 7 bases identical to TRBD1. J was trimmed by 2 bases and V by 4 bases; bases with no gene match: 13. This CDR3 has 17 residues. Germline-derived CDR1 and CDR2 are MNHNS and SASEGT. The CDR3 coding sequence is TGTGCCAGCAGTGCGAGGGACAGACTGTTTCGAAACACTGAAGCTTTCTTT. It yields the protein CASSARDRLFRNTEAFF.

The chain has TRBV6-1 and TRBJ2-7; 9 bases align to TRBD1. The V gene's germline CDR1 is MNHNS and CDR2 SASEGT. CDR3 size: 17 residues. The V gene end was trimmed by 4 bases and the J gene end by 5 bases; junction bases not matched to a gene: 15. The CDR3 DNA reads TGTGCCAGCAGTGCTCTAATACCGGGACAGGGAGCCCACGAGCAGTACTTC. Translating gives CASSALIPGQGAHEQYF.

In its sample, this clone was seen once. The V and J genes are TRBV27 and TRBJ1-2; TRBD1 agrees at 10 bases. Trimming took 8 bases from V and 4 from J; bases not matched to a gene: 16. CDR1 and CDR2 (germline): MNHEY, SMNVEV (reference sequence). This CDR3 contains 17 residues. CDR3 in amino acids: CASGLLTGTGVGYGYTF. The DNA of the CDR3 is TGTGCCAGCGGACTCCTCACTGGGACAGGGGTTGGCTATGGCTACACCTTC.

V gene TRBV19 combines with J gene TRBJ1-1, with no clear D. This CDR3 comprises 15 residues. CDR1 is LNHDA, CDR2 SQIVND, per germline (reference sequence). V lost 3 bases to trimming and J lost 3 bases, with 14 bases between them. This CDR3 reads CASSIFASSDTEAFF. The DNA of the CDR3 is TGTGCCAGTAGTATTTTCGCGTCGTCCGACACTGAAGCTTTCTTT.

Here the CDR3 reads CASSLHGVDTEAFF. CDR3 coding DNA: TGCGCCAGCAGCTTGCACGGGGTGGACACTGAAGCTTTCTTT. The V call is TRBV5-1, the J call TRBJ1-1, with D uncertain. The germline V gene encodes CDR1 SGHRS and CDR2 YFSETQ. CDR3 length: 14 residues. The V end was cut by 1 base, the J end by 3 bases, with 10 bases between.

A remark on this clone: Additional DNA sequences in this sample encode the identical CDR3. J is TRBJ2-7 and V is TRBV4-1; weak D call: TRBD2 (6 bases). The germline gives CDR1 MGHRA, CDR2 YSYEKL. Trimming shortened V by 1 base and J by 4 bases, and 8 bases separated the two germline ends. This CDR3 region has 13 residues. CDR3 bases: TGCGCCAGCAGCCAAGTGGGGGGTTACGAGCAGTACTTC. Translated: CASSQVGGYEQYF.

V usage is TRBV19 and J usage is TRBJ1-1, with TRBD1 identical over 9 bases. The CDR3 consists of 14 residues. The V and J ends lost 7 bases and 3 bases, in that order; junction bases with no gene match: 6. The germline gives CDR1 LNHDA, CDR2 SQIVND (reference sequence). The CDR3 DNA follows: TGTGCCAGTACCGTTACAGGGGGCTACACTGAAGCTTTCTTT. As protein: CASTVTGGYTEAFF.

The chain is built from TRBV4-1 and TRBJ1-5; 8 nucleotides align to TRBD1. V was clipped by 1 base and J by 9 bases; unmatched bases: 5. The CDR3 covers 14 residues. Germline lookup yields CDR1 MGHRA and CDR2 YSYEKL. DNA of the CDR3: TGCGCCAGCAGCCAAGGACAGGGGAACTGGCCCCAGCATTTT. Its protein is CASSQGQGNWPQHF.

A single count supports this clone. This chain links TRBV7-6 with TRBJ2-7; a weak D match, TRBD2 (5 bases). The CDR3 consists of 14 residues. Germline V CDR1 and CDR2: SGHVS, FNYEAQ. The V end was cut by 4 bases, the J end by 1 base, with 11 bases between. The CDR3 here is CASSSLTGSYEQYF. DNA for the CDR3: TGTGCCAGCAGCTCATTAACGGGATCCTACGAGCAGTACTTC.

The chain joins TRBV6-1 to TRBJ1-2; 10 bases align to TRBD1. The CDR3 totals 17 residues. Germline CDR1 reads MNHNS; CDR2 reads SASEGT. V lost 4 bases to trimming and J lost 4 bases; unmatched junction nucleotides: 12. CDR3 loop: CASSVHAGTGVAYGYTF. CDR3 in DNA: TGTGCCAGCAGTGTCCATGCGGGGACAGGGGTGGCCTATGGCTACACCTTC.